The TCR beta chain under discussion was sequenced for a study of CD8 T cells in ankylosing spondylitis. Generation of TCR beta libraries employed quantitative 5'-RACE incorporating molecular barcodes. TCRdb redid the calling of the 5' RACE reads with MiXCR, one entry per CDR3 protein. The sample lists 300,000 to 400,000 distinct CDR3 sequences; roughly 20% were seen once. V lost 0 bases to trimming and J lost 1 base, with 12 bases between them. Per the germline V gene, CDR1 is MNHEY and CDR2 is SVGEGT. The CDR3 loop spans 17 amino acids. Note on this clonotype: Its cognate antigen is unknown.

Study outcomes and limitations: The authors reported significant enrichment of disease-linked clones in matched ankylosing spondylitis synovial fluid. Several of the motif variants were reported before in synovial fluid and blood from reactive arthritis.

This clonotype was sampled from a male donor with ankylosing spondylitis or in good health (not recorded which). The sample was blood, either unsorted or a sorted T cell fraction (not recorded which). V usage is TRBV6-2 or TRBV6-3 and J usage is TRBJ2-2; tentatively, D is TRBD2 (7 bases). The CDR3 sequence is CASSYSREGENTGELFF. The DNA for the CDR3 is TGTGCCAGCAGTTACTCAAGGGAGGGGGAGAACACCGGGGAGCTGTTTTTT.